This TCR beta chain was found in a study of T cell repertoires in cytomegalovirus infection. The overall study: The authors relied on CMV epitopes, both recently identified HLA-C-restricted and well-studied HLA-B-restricted. In public TCR beta signatures, there were indications of both CMV infection and matching HLA type.

General study points: Of the TCR beta families, the public ones yielded a cumulative frequency that identified carriers of CMV plus the relevant HLA.

As for this clonotype: What it recognizes is unknown.

TCRdb fed the reads into MiXCR, producing one record per CDR3 protein. The sample has roughly 990,000 distinct CDR3 sequences; 31% are singletons. Germline values: CDR1 MNHNY, CDR2 SVGAGI (reference sequence). Trimming took off 3 bases at V and 0 bases at J, with 9 bases between the two ends. The CDR3 totals 15 residues. Sequences were derived from cultured CD8+ T cells from PBMCs, sampled from culture after CMV antigen stimulation. The chain combines TRBV6-6 with TRBJ1-3; D might be TRBD1 (5 bases). This TCR came from a human donor in good health (CMV status not recorded). Some clones in this sample may be carry-over from other donors' samples. The CDR3 DNA reads as TGTGCCAGCAGTTATGACGGACACTCTGGAAACACCATATATTTT. Encoded protein: CASSYDGHSGNTIYF.